The rows below give T cell receptor beta chains drawn from one sample of a study of metastatic and nonmetastatic thyroid tumors. TCRdb re-analyzed the PCR reads using MiXCR. The sample shows 30,000 to 40,000 clones, about 21% of them seen only once. Sample: blood. The source is a female donor with papillary thyroid cancer or a benign thyroid nodule (not recorded which). Some clones in this sample may be carry-over from other donors' samples. Both conserved end residues are part of each CDR3. The order of the fields is J gene, D gene, clone size, V gene, CDR3 DNA, CDR3 protein. D genes are given only for firm matches. Clone size is shown for a subset of rows, as once, few, many or a class of expanded clone.

TRBJ1-3 | TRBD1 | many | TRBV18 | TGTGCCAGCTCACAACAGGGGCGTGGAAACACCATATATTTT | CASSQQGRGNTIYF
TRBJ2-7 | . | medium-sized | TRBV10-3 | TGTGCCATCAGTGAGCTCCAACCGAACTCCTACGAGCAGTACTTC | CAISELQPNSYEQYF
TRBJ2-2 | TRBD2 | medium-sized | TRBV20-1 | TGCAGTGCTAGTTCTGGGAGGGGAATCACCGGGGAGCTGTTTTTT | CSASSGRGITGELFF
TRBJ1-2 | . | many | TRBV10-3 | TGTGCCATCCCGGCGGGAGCAGGGCCTGTACATGGCTACACCTTC | CAIPAGAGPVHGYTF
TRBJ1-6 | . | medium-sized | TRBV6-1 | TGTGCCAGCAGCCTCCCAGGGAATTCACCCCTCCACTTT | CASSLPGNSPLHF
TRBJ2-3 | . | . | TRBV5-1 | TGCGCCAGCAGCTTGACAGGGAGCACAGATACGCAGTATTTT | CASSLTGSTDTQYF
TRBJ2-1 | TRBD2 | . | TRBV7-3 | TGTGCCAGCAGCTTAACTAGCGGGCCCGACAATGAGCAGTTCTTC | CASSLTSGPDNEQFF
TRBJ1-6 | . | once | TRBV9 | TGTGCCAGCAGCGGGCAGGGAGCTTCACCCCTCCACTTT | CASSGQGASPLHF
TRBJ1-1 | . | . | TRBV18 | TGTGCCAGCTCACCACCGGATGCGCTTGAGGGTGAAGCTTTCTTT | CASSPPDALEGEAFF
TRBJ2-7 | . | . | TRBV19 | TGTGCCAGTAGTATAGATGGGGGACACTCCTACGAGCAGTACTTC | CASSIDGGHSYEQYF
TRBJ1-1 | . | few | TRBV12-3/TRBV12-4 | TGTGCCAGCAGTTTACTGGGGCTCACTGAAGCTTTCTTT | CASSLLGLTEAFF
TRBJ1-2 | . | few | TRBV27 | TGTGCCAGCAGTCCTAGGACAGTCACCCCCTATGGCTACACCTTC | CASSPRTVTPYGYTF
TRBJ1-2 | TRBD1 | few | TRBV28 | TGTGCCAGCAGCCTGGACAGGGGGCATGAGTTTGATGGCTACACCTTC | CASSLDRGHEFDGYTF
TRBJ2-1 | . | medium-sized | TRBV6-2/TRBV6-3 | TGTGCCAGCAGACGGACGGGATACAATGAGCAGTTCTTC | CASRRTGYNEQFF
TRBJ2-2 | . | . | TRBV5-6 | TGTGCCAGCACCCGAGACACTAACACCGGGGAGCTGTTTTTT | CASTRDTNTGELFF
TRBJ1-4 | . | many | TRBV3-1 | TGTGCCAGCAGCCAAGATGCCCCGGGGACAACTAATGAAAAACTGTTTTTT | CASSQDAPGTTNEKLFF
TRBJ1-2 | TRBD1 | many | TRBV29-1 | TGCAGCGCCCGGGACAGGGATGACTATGGCTACACCTTC | CSARDRDDYGYTF
TRBJ1-4 | . | many | TRBV19 | TGTGCCAGTAGTTTTATTTGGGGCGCGGAAAAACTGTTTTTT | CASSFIWGAEKLFF
TRBJ2-7 | . | medium-sized | TRBV6-2/TRBV6-3 | TGTGCCAGCAGTACCCCCGAACCTACAGGGTTGAAGTCCTACGAGCAGTACTTC | CASSTPEPTGLKSYEQYF
TRBJ1-2 | TRBD1 | . | TRBV6-1 | TGTGCCAGCAGTCACCGGGACAGACCTAATGGCTACACCTTC | CASSHRDRPNGYTF
TRBJ2-3 | . | . | TRBV20-1 | TGCAGTGCTAGTTTTCAGGCAGGGGAAGGGGATACGCAGTATTTT | CSASFQAGEGDTQYF
TRBJ2-7 | TRBD1 | . | TRBV6-2/TRBV6-3 | TGTGCCAGCATTTCCAGAAATTCGGGACAGGGTGTCTCCTACGAGCAGTACTTC | CASISRNSGQGVSYEQYF
TRBJ1-1 | . | many | TRBV9 | TGTGCCAGCAACCCCGGTCGGAAAATGAACACTGAAGCTTTCTTT | CASNPGRKMNTEAFF
TRBJ2-3 | TRBD2 | many | TRBV7-3 | TGTGCCAGCAGCTTAAACCCTAGCGGGGGGAACACAGATACGCAGTATTTT | CASSLNPSGGNTDTQYF
TRBJ2-7 | . | many | TRBV7-9 | TGTGCCAGCAGCCCCCAAGGGGGGCTCCTCTACGAGCAGTACTTC | CASSPQGGLLYEQYF
TRBJ2-7 | . | . | TRBV20-1 | TGCAGTGCTAGAGATACCTGGGGGTCGCCCTACGAGCAGTACTTC | CSARDTWGSPYEQYF
TRBJ1-2 | . | many | TRBV18 | TGTGCCAGCTCAGACATCCCGGGACGGAACTATGGCTACACCTTC | CASSDIPGRNYGYTF
TRBJ1-5 | . | many | TRBV15 | TGTGCCACCAGCAGACTAGATCAGCCCCAGCATTTT | CATSRLDQPQHF